This is a list of T cell receptor beta chains from one sample in a study of blood T cell repertoires in COVID-19. Repertoires were generated with immunoSEQ multiplex PCR, while TCRdb's copy carries only in-frame clones and drops some. The sample shows fewer than 350,000 clones, about nine tenths of them seen only once. Sample: peripheral blood. The receptor source for this set is a man between 25 and 39 years old with COVID-19, enrolled during active disease. The CDR3 runs from the conserved cysteine through the conserved F or W. The D gene is left open where the match is weak. The listing skips clone size in some rows; elsewhere it reads once, few, many or a size class.

D: NA
V: TRBV5-1
size: NA
J: TRBJ1-6
DNA: TGCGCCAGCAGCTTTTTTATCCAGGGGAGCTCCTATAATTCACCCCTCCACTTT
CDR3: CASSFFIQGSSYNSPLHF

D: NA
V: TRBV11-2
size: NA
J: TRBJ1-2
DNA: TGTGCCAGCAGCTACACCGGGACTAACTATGGCTACACCTTC
CDR3: CASSYTGTNYGYTF

D: TRBD2
V: TRBV5-4
size: NA
J: TRBJ2-3
DNA: TGTGCCAGCAGCTTCGGGACTACTAACACAGATACGCAGTATTTT
CDR3: CASSFGTTNTDTQYF

D: NA
V: TRBV6-5
size: NA
J: TRBJ2-1
DNA: TGTGCCAGCAGTTACTCGGAAAAAATCGGACTGCAGTTCTTC
CDR3: CASSYSEKIGLQFF

D: NA
V: TRBV10-3
size: NA
J: TRBJ1-1
DNA: TGTGCCATCAGTGAACCAGGGCTAACGACTGAAGCTTTCTTT
CDR3: CAISEPGLTTEAFF

D: TRBD2
V: TRBV6-1
size: NA
J: TRBJ2-3
DNA: TGTGCCAGCAGTGTCGGACTAGCTCGGTCCACAGATACGCAGTATTTT
CDR3: CASSVGLARSTDTQYF

D: NA
V: TRBV9
size: NA
J: TRBJ1-6
DNA: TGTGCCAGCAGCGCCCGAAGTCGGGGAGCCTATAATTCACCCCTCCACTTT
CDR3: CASSARSRGAYNSPLHF

D: TRBD1
V: TRBV5-5
size: NA
J: TRBJ2-7
DNA: TGTGCCAGCAGCTTGGAGACAGGGGGCAACTACGAGCAGTACTTC
CDR3: CASSLETGGNYEQYF

D: NA
V: TRBV5-4
size: NA
J: TRBJ1-2
DNA: TGTGCCAGCAACCCCGACAGGAACTATGGCTACACCTTC
CDR3: CASNPDRNYGYTF

D: NA
V: TRBV7-2
size: NA
J: TRBJ2-3
DNA: TGTGCCAGCAGCATAGGAGTCCTAGGGGGCACAGATACGCAGTATTTT
CDR3: CASSIGVLGGTDTQYF

D: TRBD1
V: TRBV7-9
size: NA
J: TRBJ2-4
DNA: TGTGCCAGTCTGAACCGGTCGGACAGGGAAAACATTCAGTACTTC
CDR3: CASLNRSDRENIQYF

D: TRBD1
V: TRBV7-2
size: NA
J: TRBJ2-1
DNA: TGTGCCAGCAGCTCTGGGACAGGCTCCTACAATGAGCAGTTCTTC
CDR3: CASSSGTGSYNEQFF

D: NA
V: TRBV24-1
size: NA
J: TRBJ1-2
DNA: TGTGCCACCAGTGAAATAGGAGCAGTTGGCTACACCTTC
CDR3: CATSEIGAVGYTF

D: NA
V: TRBV7-2
size: few
J: TRBJ1-6
DNA: TGTGCCAGCAGGGGGGGGACGGTTGATTCACCCCTCCACTTT
CDR3: CASRGGTVDSPLHF

D: TRBD1
V: TRBV19
size: NA
J: TRBJ2-7
DNA: TGTGCCAGTAGTATTGACCCGGGACAGGCGTCCTACGAGCAGTACTTC
CDR3: CASSIDPGQASYEQYF

D: NA
V: TRBV7-6
size: NA
J: TRBJ2-2
DNA: TGTGCCAGCAGCTCAAACACAGGGTATCCGAACACCGGGGAGCTGTTTTTT
CDR3: CASSSNTGYPNTGELFF

D: TRBD2
V: TRBV6-2/TRBV6-3
size: few
J: TRBJ2-5
DNA: TGTGCCAGCAGTTACTCTTGGCTAGCGGGGAAAGAGACCCAGTACTTC
CDR3: CASSYSWLAGKETQYF

D: TRBD2
V: TRBV6-5
size: NA
J: TRBJ2-1
DNA: TGTGCCAGCAGTTCCTTGACTAGCGGAGTCTACAATGAGCAGTTCTTC
CDR3: CASSSLTSGVYNEQFF

D: TRBD1
V: TRBV4-1
size: NA
J: TRBJ2-7
DNA: TGCGCCAGCAGCCAGCCGGGACAGGGCTCCTACGAGCAGTACTTC
CDR3: CASSQPGQGSYEQYF

D: NA
V: TRBV7-2
size: NA
J: TRBJ1-1
DNA: TGTGCCAGCAGCTTAGGTGGGCGCAGGGCTTTCTTT
CDR3: CASSLGGRRAFF

D: NA
V: TRBV27
size: NA
J: TRBJ1-2
DNA: TGTGCCAGCAGTTTAAGCGGTCCTAACTATGGCTACACCTTC
CDR3: CASSLSGPNYGYTF

D: TRBD1
V: TRBV27
size: once
J: TRBJ2-3
DNA: TGTGCCAGCAGTTCAGACAGGGGCTCCCGCACAGATACGCAGTATTTT
CDR3: CASSSDRGSRTDTQYF

D: NA
V: TRBV11-3
size: NA
J: TRBJ1-3
DNA: TGTGCCAGCAGCTTCGACAGCGGAAACACCATATATTTT
CDR3: CASSFDSGNTIYF

D: TRBD1
V: TRBV3-1/TRBV3-2
size: NA
J: TRBJ1-1
DNA: TGTGCCAGCAGGAGACAGGGGGACACTGAAGCTTTCTTT
CDR3: CASRRQGDTEAFF

D: NA
V: TRBV9
size: NA
J: TRBJ2-1
DNA: TGTGCCAGCAGCTTCCGGGACTCCTCCTACAATGAGCAGTTCTTC
CDR3: CASSFRDSSYNEQFF

D: TRBD1
V: TRBV27
size: NA
J: TRBJ2-7
DNA: TGTGCCAGCAGTTCCCGAGGGACAGCGAACTACGAGCAGTACTTC
CDR3: CASSSRGTANYEQYF